The next 30 T cell receptor beta chains were all read from a single sample in a study of blood T cell repertoires in COVID-19. Produced via immunoSEQ multiplex PCR; TCRdb's table is partial and in-frame only. In the table there are approximately 310,000 clones, 85% of which are singletons. The material sequenced was PBMCs or T cells enriched from blood (not recorded which). These receptors originate from a woman younger than 45 who had been exposed to COVID-19.

The genes are TRBV30 and TRBJ1-2; unclear D gene. The germline CDR1 and CDR2 sequences are GTSNPN and SVGIG (reference sequence). The CDR3 has 15 residues. The germline V and J ends were trimmed by 0 bases and 2 bases, with 13 bases remaining between them. The CDR3 protein is CAWSVGQSGNYGYTF. The CDR3, as DNA: TGTGCCTGGAGTGTAGGCCAGAGCGGGAACTATGGCTACACCTTC.

The V call is TRBV4-3, the J call TRBJ1-2; D unclear. The ends were cut back, 0 bases at V and 2 bases at J, with 19 bases in the middle. CDR3 size: 18 residues. Germline CDR1 reads LGHNA; CDR2 reads YSLEER. This CDR3 reads CASSQDWAVGGINYGYTF. CDR3 nucleotides: TGCGCCAGCAGCCAAGATTGGGCCGTGGGAGGGATCAACTATGGCTACACCTTC.

The rearrangement uses TRBV5-4 and TRBJ2-1, with 11 bases that match TRBD2. The ends lost 4 bases at V and 2 bases at J; junction bases unmatched: 5. Germline loops: CDR1 SGHNT, CDR2 YYREEE (reference sequence). The CDR3 spans 16 residues. CDR3 residues: CASSQKTSGAYNEQFF. The CDR3 nucleotides read TGTGCCAGCAGCCAAAAGACTAGCGGGGCCTACAATGAGCAGTTCTTC.

The chain uses TRBV28 and TRBJ2-7, with a tentative D call TRBD1 (6 bases). The germline gives CDR1 MDHEN, CDR2 SYDVKM. V lost 5 bases, J lost 4 bases, and 15 bases lay in between. CDR3 size: 14 residues. The CDR3 nucleotides are TGTGCCAGCAGTCTAGGGGGACAACAATACGAGCAGTACTTC. Translation: CASSLGGQQYEQYF.

This clone is a singleton in its sample. This chain connects TRBV27 to TRBJ2-7, with unresolved D. Germline V gene data show CDR1 as MNHEY and CDR2 as SMNVEV (reference sequence). V shed 7 bases and J shed 4 bases, with 17 bases lying between them. The CDR3 is 14 residues long. The CDR3 DNA reads TGTGCCAGCAACTCTCGGGTCCCCCAATACGAGCAGTACTTC. Protein product: CASNSRVPQYEQYF.

The chain has TRBV28 and TRBJ1-2, with 7 bases fitting TRBD1. CDR1 and CDR2 from the germline V gene are MDHEN and SYDVKM. The CDR3 is 15 residues long. J lost 0 bases, V lost 6 bases, and 7 bases had no gene match. The CDR3 protein is CASSQGGQANYGYTF. CDR3 coding DNA: TGTGCCAGCAGCCAGGGGGGTCAAGCTAACTATGGCTACACCTTC.

The chain joins TRBV29-1 to TRBJ2-3; possible D gene TRBD2, 5 bases. V was cut by 5 bases and J by 0 bases, with 9 bases left in between. This CDR3 contains 13 residues. Germline CDR1 SQVTM, CDR2 ANQGSEA. The CDR3 loop is CSVQRDSTDTQYF. The DNA of the CDR3 is TGCAGCGTTCAACGGGATAGCACAGATACGCAGTATTTT.

The V gene is TRBV4-1, the J gene TRBJ1-3, with D tentatively TRBD1 (6 bases). Per the germline V gene, CDR1 is MGHRA and CDR2 is YSYEKL. Trimming removed 8 bases at V and 0 bases at J, with 23 bases between. The CDR3 has 18 residues. Here the CDR3 reads CASSASGQLKNSGNTIYF. CDR3 coding DNA: TGCGCCAGCTCCGCAAGTGGACAGCTGAAAAACTCTGGAAACACCATATATTTT.

This clone was counted once. V and J are TRBV28 and TRBJ1-2; D possibly corresponds to TRBD1 (6 bases). Germline V lookup: CDR1 MDHEN, CDR2 SYDVKM. The V gene lost 3 bases and the J gene lost 8 bases, with 16 bases spanning the gap. The CDR3 has 14 residues. For the CDR3, the DNA is TGTGCCAGCAGTTTGGACAGAGGGCATGGAGGCTACACCTTC. Translating gives CASSLDRGHGGYTF.

The rearrangement joins TRBV5-6 to TRBJ2-7; 9 bases align to TRBD2. Per germline, CDR1 SGHDT and CDR2 YYEEEE. The CDR3 loop spans 14 amino acids. The V and J ends lost 0 bases and 6 bases, in that order; junction bases with no gene match: 4. The CDR3 sequence: CASSLELAGREQYF. CDR3 sequence (DNA): TGTGCCAGCAGCTTGGAGCTAGCGGGACGCGAGCAGTACTTC.

In DNA form, the CDR3 reads TGTGCCAGCAGTGACGAAAGACTAGCGGGAACCGGGGAGCTGTTTTTT. Its protein is CASSDERLAGTGELFF. V is TRBV6-4 and J is TRBJ2-2; 11 bases agree with TRBD2. Trimming removed 2 bases from V and 5 bases from J; junction bases left unmatched: 4. Germline-derived CDR1 and CDR2 are MRHNA and SNTAGT. This CDR3 is 16 amino acids long.

The chain has TRBV11-2 and TRBJ1-2; possibly TRBD1 for D (6 bases). Germline V lookup: CDR1 SGHAT, CDR2 FQNNGV. V was trimmed by 5 bases and J by 5 bases, leaving 12 bases between them. This CDR3 contains 13 residues. CDR3 sequence (DNA): TGTGCCAGCAGCCAGGGGAGTCTATATGGCTACACCTTC. Translated: CASSQGSLYGYTF.

This sequence joins TRBV19 and TRBJ1-1; D is unresolved. V was shortened by 6 bases and J by 3 bases, with 17 bases between the two germline ends. The CDR3 totals 15 residues. Germline lookup yields CDR1 LNHDA and CDR2 SQIVND (reference sequence). The DNA for the CDR3 is TGTGCCAGTAGGGCCTTGATAGGGAGGGACACTGAAGCTTTCTTT. It specifies CASRALIGRDTEAFF.

The chain employs TRBV30 and TRBJ1-4; the D is unclear. The germline V and J ends were trimmed by 3 bases and 4 bases, with 9 bases remaining between them. Germline loops: CDR1 GTSNPN, CDR2 SVGIG (reference sequence). The length of the CDR3 is 13 residues. CDR3 sequence (DNA): TGTGCCTGGAGGTCACTGAATAATGAAAAACTGTTTTTT. This codes for CAWRSLNNEKLFF. Full variable domain (missing parts from reference TRBV30 and TRBJ1-4): SQTIHQWPATLVQPVGSPLSLECTVEGTSNPNLYWYRQAAGRGLQLLFYSVGIGQISSEVPQNLSASRPQDRQFILSSKKLLLSDSGFYLCAWRSLNNEKLFFGSGTQLSVL.

The chain carries TRBV19 and TRBJ2-2, with D perhaps TRBD1 (6 bases). Trimming took 3 bases from V and 0 from J, leaving 8 bases between them. CDR3 length equals 15 residues. Germline assignment: CDR1 LNHDA and CDR2 SQIVND (reference sequence). CDR3 bases: TGTGCCAGTAGTATCGGACAGACGAACACCGGGGAGCTGTTTTTT. As protein: CASSIGQTNTGELFF.

This clone was observed once. The genes are TRBV5-4 and TRBJ1-2; tentatively, D is TRBD1 (5 bases). The V end was cut by 4 bases, the J end by 0 bases, with 13 bases between. Germline V gene sequence: CDR1 SGHNT, CDR2 YYREEE (reference sequence). The CDR3 has 15 residues. CDR3 DNA sequence: TGTGCCAGCAGCCCCGGGGGGTCAGCTAACTATGGCTACACCTTC. Its translation is CASSPGGSANYGYTF.

The V gene is TRBV2, the J gene TRBJ1-3; D remains ambiguous. This CDR3 is built from 15 residues. CDR1 is SNHLY, CDR2 FYNNEI, per germline. The V end was cut by 2 bases, the J end by 4 bases, with 12 bases between. CDR3 in amino acids: CASSEQATPGNTIYF. The CDR3 region has the DNA TGTGCCAGCAGTGAACAGGCAACTCCCGGAAACACCATATATTTT.

The gene calls are TRBV15 and TRBJ2-5, with D possibly being TRBD1 (6 bases). Trimming removed 5 bases at V and 6 bases at J, with 19 bases between. The CDR3 has 15 residues. The germline CDR1 and CDR2 sequences are LNHNV and YYDKDF (reference sequence). CDR3 in amino acids: CATSLDSGGGKTQYF. CDR3 bases: TGTGCCACCAGCCTGGACAGTGGTGGTGGAAAGACCCAGTACTTC.

This chain connects TRBV24-1 to TRBJ2-2; maybe TRBD2 (5 bases). Germline V gives CDR1 KGHDR, CDR2 SFDVKD. The CDR3 length is 16 residues. Trimming took off 2 bases at V and 0 bases at J, with 9 bases between the two ends. The CDR3 DNA sequence: TGTGCCACCAGTGATTCTACTAGTACGAACACCGGGGAGCTGTTTTTT. Translating it yields CATSDSTSTNTGELFF.

This rearrangement joins TRBV18 to TRBJ2-7, with 7 bases identical to TRBD1. V lost 3 bases and J lost 6; bases outside the gene matches: 5. This CDR3 is built from 13 residues. Germline CDR1 and CDR2: KGHSH and LQKENI. CDR3: CASSPPTGAEQYF. The CDR3 DNA reads as TGTGCCAGCTCACCTCCCACAGGGGCCGAGCAGTACTTC.

The chain combines TRBV3-1 (or the pseudogene TRBV3-2) with TRBJ2-5, with a possible D match to TRBD2 (5 bases). The CDR3 runs to 15 residues. Germline assignment: CDR1 LGHDT and CDR2 YNNKEL (reference sequence). V was shortened by 4 bases and J by 5 bases, with 17 bases between the two germline ends. CDR3 DNA: TGTGCCAGCAGCCTAAGAAGACGGGATTTGGAGACCCAGTACTTC. It specifies CASSLRRRDLETQYF.

The chain recombines TRBV27 with TRBJ1-1; D unclear. The CDR3 is 11 amino acids. V lost 3 bases and J lost 8, with 7 bases in between. Germline loops: CDR1 MNHEY, CDR2 SMNVEV (reference sequence). CDR3 region: CASSFGAEAFF. The CDR3 region has the DNA TGTGCCAGCAGTTTTGGAGCCGAAGCTTTCTTT.

The table lists this clone with a count of one. This chain uses TRBV9 with TRBJ2-1; 9 bases fit TRBD2. Trimming took 3 bases from V and 7 from J; bases not matched to a gene: 5. From germline, CDR1 is SGDLS and CDR2 YYNGEE. The CDR3 spans 14 residues. The CDR3 sequence is CASSDSGSGNEQFF. The CDR3 DNA reads as TGTGCCAGCAGCGATAGCGGGAGTGGAAATGAGCAGTTCTTC.

This clone was recorded once. V usage is TRBV15 and J usage is TRBJ1-2; D is unclear. Germline CDR1 is LNHNV and CDR2 is YYDKDF (reference sequence). Trimming removed 3 bases from V and 4 bases from J, with 18 bases in between. The CDR3 contains 16 residues. DNA of the CDR3: TGTGCCACCAGCAGTACGGGGAGTTGGGAGGGCTATGGCTACACCTTC. It encodes CATSSTGSWEGYGYTF.

This clone was found once. V is TRBV28 and J is TRBJ2-5; tentatively, D is TRBD1 (5 bases). The CDR3 length is 12 residues. The V end was cut by 5 bases, the J end by 5 bases, with 9 bases between. The germline V gene has CDR1 MDHEN and CDR2 SYDVKM. In DNA, the CDR3 is TGTGCCAGCAGTCAGGGTCGGGAGACCCAGTACTTC. Its protein is CASSQGRETQYF.

The chain is built from TRBV4-3 and TRBJ1-1, with TRBD1 matching 7 bases. V dropped 2 bases and J dropped 6; count of bases not matched to a gene: 6. CDR1 is LGHNA, CDR2 YSLEER, per germline. CDR3 size: 14 residues. CDR3 sequence reads: CASSQRTGAAEAFF. The DNA for the CDR3 is TGCGCCAGCAGCCAAAGAACAGGGGCCGCTGAAGCTTTCTTT.

V gene TRBV5-6 combines with J gene TRBJ2-7; 7 bases fit TRBD1. The V and J ends lost 0 bases and 4 bases, in that order; junction bases with no gene match: 7. Germline values: CDR1 SGHDT, CDR2 YYEEEE. This CDR3 is built from 15 residues. In DNA, the CDR3 is TGTGCCAGCAGCTTGGTGTCAGGGGGTTTTTACGAGCAGTACTTC. This codes for CASSLVSGGFYEQYF.

V is TRBV11-3 and J is TRBJ2-5; TRBD1 is a possible D gene (6 bases). The CDR3 extends over 16 amino acids. Trimming stripped 5 bases from V and 1 base from J, with 17 bases between. Germline loops: CDR1 SGHNT, CDR2 YENEEA. Written as DNA, the CDR3 is TGTGCCAGCAGCGCAAGTTACGGGACACTCCAAGAGACCCAGTACTTC. This translates into CASSASYGTLQETQYF.

The J gene is TRBJ1-2, the V gene TRBV28; no definite D call. Germline V gives CDR1 MDHEN, CDR2 SYDVKM. This CDR3 comprises 14 residues. The V gene lost 6 bases and the J gene lost 7 bases, with 18 bases spanning the gap. CDR3 nucleotide sequence: TGTGCCAGCAGCTTAGGTGGGAGAATGGGTGGCTACACCTTC. Its protein product is CASSLGGRMGGYTF.

The V call is TRBV24-1, the J call TRBJ2-1, with TRBD1 identical over 10 bases. The CDR3 sequence is 16 residues long. Germline V CDR1 and CDR2: KGHDR, SFDVKD. V shed 4 bases and J 3 bases; nucleotides not matched to a gene: 5. The CDR3 sequence is CATSDRQGAIYNEQFF. The DNA of the CDR3 is TGTGCCACCAGTGACAGACAGGGGGCAATCTACAATGAGCAGTTCTTC.